Following are 9 T cell receptor beta chains from one sample sequenced in a study of early T cells in non-severe SARS-CoV-2 infection. TCRdb redid the calling of the 5' RACE reads with MiXCR, one entry per CDR3 protein. The table has nearly 50,000 distinct CDR3 sequences, about 6% seen once. The specimen comprised whole blood, sampled at baseline. The receptors come from an adult who was a healthcare worker with PCR-confirmed SARS-CoV-2 infection or an uninfected control (not recorded which).

This chain joins TRBV5-6 and TRBJ2-1; D may be TRBD1 (6 bases). From germline, CDR1 is SGHDT and CDR2 YYEEEE. The V and J ends lost 1 base and 9 bases respectively, with 11 bases between them. The CDR3 runs 13 residues. Here the CDR3 reads CASSLTGRTEQFF. CDR3 DNA: TGTGCCAGCAGCTTGACAGGGAGAACTGAGCAGTTCTTC.

This clonotype was observed a few times. The V and J genes are TRBV7-2 and TRBJ2-1; 12 bases line up with TRBD2. With V trimmed by 3 bases and J by 4 bases, 4 bases remained unmatched. Germline V lookup: CDR1 SGHTA, CDR2 FQGNSA. CDR3 length: 16 amino acids. The chain's CDR3 is CASSFGLAGSYNEQFF. CDR3 sequence (DNA): TGTGCCAGCAGCTTCGGACTAGCGGGAAGTTACAATGAGCAGTTCTTC.

V gene TRBV20-1 combines with J gene TRBJ2-1; the D gene is possibly TRBD1 (6 bases). In germline, CDR1 is DFQATT, CDR2 SNEGSKA (reference sequence). Trimming took off 3 bases at V and 0 bases at J, with 12 bases between the two ends. This CDR3 contains 15 residues. The CDR3, as DNA: TGCAGTGCTAGCCGGGACATGAGCTCCTACAATGAGCAGTTCTTC. Translating it yields CSASRDMSSYNEQFF.

A remark on this clonotype: No conserved phenylalanine or tryptophan is present at the end of the CDR3, so a read error is the likely explanation. The V gene is TRBV29-1, the J gene TRBJ1-4; D unclear. Germline V gives CDR1 SQVTM, CDR2 ANQGSEA. The CDR3 spans 10 residues. The germline V and J ends were trimmed by 7 bases and 7 bases, with 7 bases remaining between them. For the CDR3, the DNA is TGCAGCGCCTTGAGTGAAAAACTGTTTCTT. Translating gives CSALSEKLFL.

The chain combines TRBV3-1 with TRBJ2-1; 8 bases are a match to TRBD2. Germline CDR1 and CDR2: LGHDT and YNNKEL (reference sequence). Trimming took 0 bases from V and 9 from J; bases not matched to a gene: 13. This CDR3 has 17 amino acids. CDR3 sequence: CASSQDLKSGRRGEQFF. DNA for the CDR3: TGTGCCAGCAGCCAAGACCTAAAGAGCGGGAGAAGGGGTGAGCAGTTCTTC.

This clonotype was detected ten times or more. This chain links TRBV5-4 with TRBJ2-7, with a tentative D call TRBD1 (6 bases). The V gene lost 4 bases and the J gene lost 1 base, with 15 bases spanning the gap. CDR1 is SGHNT and CDR2 is YYREEE in the germline V gene (reference sequence). This CDR3 spans 15 amino acids. The CDR3 sequence is CASSMGTRPSYEQYF. CDR3 nucleotides: TGTGCCAGCAGCATGGGGACAAGACCTTCCTACGAGCAGTACTTC.

In its sample, this clonotype was seen a few times. V gene TRBV9 combines with J gene TRBJ2-1; 14 nucleotides agree with TRBD2. V lost 3 bases, J lost 9 bases, and 8 bases stayed unmatched. The CDR3 totals 16 residues. Germline V gives CDR1 SGDLS, CDR2 YYNGEE. The CDR3 sequence: CASSAPRTSGRIEQFF. The CDR3 DNA is TGTGCCAGCAGCGCCCCCCGGACTAGCGGGAGGATTGAGCAGTTCTTC. The variable domain in full, with the rest retrieved from reference TRBV9 and TRBJ2-1, is DSGVTQTPKHLITATGQRVTLRCSPRSGDLSVYWYQQSLDQGLQFLIQYYNGEERAKGNILERFSAQQFPDLHSELNLSSLELGDSALYFCASSAPRTSGRIEQFFGPGTRLTVL.

CDR3 nucleotide sequence: TGTGCCATCAGTGATAGCGAGAGGGAGCAGTACTTC. Translation gives CAISDSEREQYF. The V gene is TRBV10-3, the J gene TRBJ2-7; possible D gene TRBD2, 5 bases. Germline V gene data show CDR1 as ENHRY and CDR2 as SYGVKD. V lost 3 bases and J 7 bases, leaving 10 bases between the germline ends. The CDR3 loop spans 12 amino acids.

By share of the sample, this clonotype is medium-sized. The chain carries TRBV5-1 and TRBJ2-7, with unresolved D. CDR1 and CDR2 from the germline V gene are SGHRS and YFSETQ. The CDR3 runs to 11 residues. The V end was cut by 4 bases, the J end by 6 bases, with 8 bases between. The CDR3 bases are TGCGCCAGCAGCGACTTGGGCGAGCAGTACTTC. This sequence encodes CASSDLGEQYF.